The clone carrying this T cell receptor beta chain was observed a few times. Its matching antigen is unknown. The CDR3 is 13 amino acids. CDR1 SSHAT and CDR2 FNYEAQ come from the germline V gene (reference sequence). The trim removed 5 bases at V and 5 bases at J, leaving 6 bases unmatched. The data originate from a study of human T cells and chemical hapten exposure. The study, taken as a whole, reports: Relative to controls, expanded TCRs formed significantly more large CDR3 similarity clusters.

Time point indicated: patch test 1, 2 weeks after DPC sensitization. The treatment is: therapeutic diphenylcyclopropenone sensitization with weekly scalp DPC. Blood draws came first, before each patch test. From the RACE reads, TCRdb called clonotypes with MiXCR, one entry per CDR3 protein. The table has under 120,000 distinct CDR3 sequences, roughly 9.6% seen once. The clonotype was recovered from a woman in her thirties or forties with alopecia areata. Some clones in this sample may be carry-over from other donors' samples. Sequencing was performed on whole blood, taken in connection with sensitization to the hapten diphenylcyclopropenone (DPC). The V call is TRBV7-7, the J call TRBJ2-7; 7 nucleotides line up with TRBD1. As DNA, the CDR3 is TGTGCCAGCAGCCAAACAGGGGTCCACGAGCAGTACTTC. Protein product: CASSQTGVHEQYF.